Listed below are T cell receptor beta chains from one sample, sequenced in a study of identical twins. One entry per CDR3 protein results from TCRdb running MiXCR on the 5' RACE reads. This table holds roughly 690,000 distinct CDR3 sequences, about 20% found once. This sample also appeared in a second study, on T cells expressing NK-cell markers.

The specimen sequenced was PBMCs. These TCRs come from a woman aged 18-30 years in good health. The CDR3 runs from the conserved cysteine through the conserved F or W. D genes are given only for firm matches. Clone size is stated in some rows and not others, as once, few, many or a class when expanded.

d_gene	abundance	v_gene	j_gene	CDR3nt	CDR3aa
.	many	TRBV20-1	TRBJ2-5	TGCAGTGCCTTTCAAGAGACCCAGTACTTC	CSAFQETQYF
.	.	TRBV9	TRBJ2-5	TGTGCCAGCAGCGTAGAGGGCACGGAGACCCAGTACTTC	CASSVEGTETQYF
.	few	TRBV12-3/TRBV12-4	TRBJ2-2	TGTGCCAGCAGGGGGGCAGGGGTGAAGACCGGGGAGCTGTTTTTT	CASRGAGVKTGELFF
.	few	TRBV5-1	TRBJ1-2	TGCGCCAGCAGCGAGTCCTCATATACCTATGGCTACACCTTC	CASSESSYTYGYTF
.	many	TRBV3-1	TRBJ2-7	TGTGCCAGCAGCCAAGTGGGCAGCTCCTACGAGCAGTACTTC	CASSQVGSSYEQYF
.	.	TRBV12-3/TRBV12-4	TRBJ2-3	TGTGCCAGCAGTTTAGGCAGGGTCGGCCCAGATACGCAGTATTTT	CASSLGRVGPDTQYF
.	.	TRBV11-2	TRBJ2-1	TGTGCCAGCATCCTAGATAGCCGCCCCCAACGAAGTGAGCAGTTCTTC	CASILDSRPQRSEQFF
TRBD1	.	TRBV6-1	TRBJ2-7	TGTGCCAGCGAGGGGACAGCTTACTCCTACGAGCAGTACTTC	CASEGTAYSYEQYF
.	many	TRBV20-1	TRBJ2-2	TGCAGTGCTAGAGTTAGAGGGAACACCGGGGAGCTGTTTTTT	CSARVRGNTGELFF
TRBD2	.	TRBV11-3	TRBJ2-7	TGTGCCAGCAGCTTAGTCTTTCCGGGAGGCGGCTCCTACGAGCAGTACTTC	CASSLVFPGGGSYEQYF
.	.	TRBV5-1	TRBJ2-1	TGCGCCAGCAGCTGGGCCCCTACCAATGAGCAGTTCTTC	CASSWAPTNEQFF
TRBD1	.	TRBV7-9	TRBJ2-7	TGTGCCAGCAGCTTTGGGACAGGATACTACGAGCAGTACTTC	CASSFGTGYYEQYF
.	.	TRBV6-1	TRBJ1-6	TGTGCCAGCAGCCCATTTGGGTCGGTGAATTCACCCCTCCACTTT	CASSPFGSVNSPLHF
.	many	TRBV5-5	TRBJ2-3	TGTGCCAGCAGCTTCTTTCGGGAATCAGATACGCAGTATTTT	CASSFFRESDTQYF
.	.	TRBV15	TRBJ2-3	TGTGCCACCAGCAGAGTCCCGTTGGCAGATACGCAGTATTTT	CATSRVPLADTQYF
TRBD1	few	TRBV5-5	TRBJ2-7	TGTGCCAGCAGCACGGAAACCAGACGGGACAGCTACGAGCAGTACTTC	CASSTETRRDSYEQYF
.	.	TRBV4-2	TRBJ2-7	TGTGCCAGCAGCCAAGAATCGCCCTACGAGCAGTACTTC	CASSQESPYEQYF
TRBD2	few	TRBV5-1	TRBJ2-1	TGCGCCAGCAGCTACGGACTAGCGGGAGAAGTCTACAATGAGCAGTTCTTC	CASSYGLAGEVYNEQFF
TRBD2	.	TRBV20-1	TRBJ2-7	TGCAGTGCTTTTGACACTAGCGGATCCTACGAGCAGTACTTC	CSAFDTSGSYEQYF
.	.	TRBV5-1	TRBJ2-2	TGCGCCAGCAGTTTGGAACCGTCGGGCAGCACCGGGGAGCTGTTTTTT	CASSLEPSGSTGELFF
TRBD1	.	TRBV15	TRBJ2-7	TGTGCCACCAGCAACGACAGGGTCGAGCAGTACTTC	CATSNDRVEQYF
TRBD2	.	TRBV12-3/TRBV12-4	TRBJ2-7	TGTGCCAGCAGTGCCCGGGAGGGGGGGCCCCACGAGCAGTACTTC	CASSAREGGPHEQYF
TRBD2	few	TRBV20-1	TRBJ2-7	TGCAGTGCTAGGTCGTCTAGCGGGGACCACGAGCAGTACTTC	CSARSSSGDHEQYF
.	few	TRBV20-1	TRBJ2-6	TGCAGTGCTGTACCTACTAGCAATGGGGCCAACGTCCTGACTTTC	CSAVPTSNGANVLTF
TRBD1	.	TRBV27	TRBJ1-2	TGTGCCAGCAGTCCGGACAGGGTGGGTGGCTACACCTTC	CASSPDRVGGYTF
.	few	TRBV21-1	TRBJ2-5	TGTGCCAGCAGCAGCGGGTCCTGTTCAGAGACCCAGTACTTC	CASSSGSCSETQYF
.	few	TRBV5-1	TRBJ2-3	TGCGCCAGCAGCTCGGCGGCAGATACGCAGTATTTT	CASSSAADTQYF
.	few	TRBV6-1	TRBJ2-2	TGTGCCAGCAGTCTAGACCCGTCCGGGGAGCTGTTTTTT	CASSLDPSGELFF
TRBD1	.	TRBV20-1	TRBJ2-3	TGCAGTGCCGGGACAGCTAGCACAGATACGCAGTATTTT	CSAGTASTDTQYF
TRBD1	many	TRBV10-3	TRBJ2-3	TGTGCCACCGCAGGGGGCATTCCAGATACGCAGTATTTT	CATAGGIPDTQYF
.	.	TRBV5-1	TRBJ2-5	TGCGCCAGCAGCCCGGAGGTACAAGAGACCCAGTACTTC	CASSPEVQETQYF
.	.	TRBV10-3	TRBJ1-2	TGTGCCATCAGTACCGAGGTGGCTAATGGCTACACCTTC	CAISTEVANGYTF
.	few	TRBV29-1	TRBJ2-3	TGCAGCGTTGAGGGCAGGCGGTATACGCAGTATTTT	CSVEGRRYTQYF
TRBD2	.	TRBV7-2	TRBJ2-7	TGTGCCAGCAGCTCCCCTTTGGGACTAGGACACTACGAGCAGTACTTC	CASSSPLGLGHYEQYF
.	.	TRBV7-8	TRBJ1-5	TGTGCCAGCAGCTCTCGGGAGGACAATCAGCCCCAGCATTTT	CASSSREDNQPQHF
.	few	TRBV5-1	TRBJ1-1	TGCGCCAGCAGCTTGGCACAGGCCACTACTGAAGCTTTCTTT	CASSLAQATTEAFF
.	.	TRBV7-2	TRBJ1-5	TGTGCCAGCGGATGGAGGCAGAATCAGCCCCAGCATTTT	CASGWRQNQPQHF
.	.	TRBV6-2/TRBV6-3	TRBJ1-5	TGTGCCAGCAGCCTCCTGATTAATCAGCCCCAGCATTTT	CASSLLINQPQHF
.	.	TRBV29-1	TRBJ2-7	TGCAGCGTCCTGGGACACTCGAAAACCTACGAGCAGTACTTC	CSVLGHSKTYEQYF
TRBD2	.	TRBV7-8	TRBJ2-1	TGTGCCAGCAGCTTCCCCTTAGCGGGAGGGCTAGACTCCTACAATGAGCAGTTCTTC	CASSFPLAGGLDSYNEQFF
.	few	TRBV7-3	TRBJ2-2	TGTGCCAGCAGCTTAAGGGGACTTCCGAACACCGGGGAGCTGTTTTTT	CASSLRGLPNTGELFF
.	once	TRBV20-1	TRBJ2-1	TGCAGTGCTATAAATGCGGGTGGGTATGAGCAGTTCTTC	CSAINAGGYEQFF